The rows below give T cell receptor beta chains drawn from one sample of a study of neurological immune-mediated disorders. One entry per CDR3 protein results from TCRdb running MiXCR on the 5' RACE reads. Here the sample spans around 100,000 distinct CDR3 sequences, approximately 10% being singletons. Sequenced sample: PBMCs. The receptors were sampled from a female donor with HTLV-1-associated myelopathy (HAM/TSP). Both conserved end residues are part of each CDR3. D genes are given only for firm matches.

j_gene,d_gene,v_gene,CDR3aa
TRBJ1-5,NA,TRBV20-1,CSARGSDYSNQPQHF
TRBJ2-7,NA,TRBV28,CASRGGSSYEQYF
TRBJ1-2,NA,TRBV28,CASSLFGYGYTF
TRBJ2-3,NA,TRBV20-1,CSARDPGQTTDTQYF
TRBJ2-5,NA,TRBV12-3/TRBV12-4,CASSRTGWETQYF
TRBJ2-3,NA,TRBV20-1,CSARVGSTTDTQYF
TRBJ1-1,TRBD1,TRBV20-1,CSARRVGTGDTEAFF
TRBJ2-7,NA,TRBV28,CASRSNYEQYF
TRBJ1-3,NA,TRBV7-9,CASSAQRLSGNTIYF
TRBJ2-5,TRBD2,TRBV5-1,CASSILLSGGETQYF
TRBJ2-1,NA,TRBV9,CASSVRDGLENEQFF
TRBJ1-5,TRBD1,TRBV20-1,CSAPDRGHHNQPQHF
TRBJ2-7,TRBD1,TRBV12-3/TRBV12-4,CASSIQGSYEQYF
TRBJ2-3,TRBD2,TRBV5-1,CASSLLTSGDTQYF
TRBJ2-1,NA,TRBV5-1,CASSVSNEQFF
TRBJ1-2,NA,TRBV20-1,CSARVGGPERYTF
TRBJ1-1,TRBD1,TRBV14,CASSAKTGVDTEAFF
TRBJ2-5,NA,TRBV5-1,CASSLEGSLRAQYF
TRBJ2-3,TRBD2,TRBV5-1,CASSLADSTDTQYF
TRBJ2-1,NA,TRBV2,CASRERSVEQFF
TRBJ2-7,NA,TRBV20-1,CSADIQWGINAQYF
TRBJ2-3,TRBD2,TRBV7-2,CASSFGTSGGRIDTQYF
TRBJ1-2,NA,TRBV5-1,CASSPYLADTLAGYTF
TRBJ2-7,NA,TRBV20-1,CSARPGTYEQYF
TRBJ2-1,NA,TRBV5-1,CASSLEKGSSYNEQFF
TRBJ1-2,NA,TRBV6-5,CASSYDFGNYGYTF
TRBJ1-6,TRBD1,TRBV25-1,CASSEWAGGYNSPLHF
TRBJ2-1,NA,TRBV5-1,CASSLRDRRNEQFF
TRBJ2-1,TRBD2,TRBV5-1,CASSFRGGTYNEQFF
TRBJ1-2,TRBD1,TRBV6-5,CASSYATGTGTYGYTF
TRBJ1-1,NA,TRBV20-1,CSAPGQPLNTEAFF
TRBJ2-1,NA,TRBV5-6,CASSLTDNEQFF
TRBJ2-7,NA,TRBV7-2,CASSLDLSDPGGPYEQYF
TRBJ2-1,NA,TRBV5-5,CASSLHLACGGGYEQFF
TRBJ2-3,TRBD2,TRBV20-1,CSASPGLAGAITDTQYF
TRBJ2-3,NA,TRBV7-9,CASSPGRGQITDTQYF
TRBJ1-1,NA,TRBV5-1,CANSPLGIGCSTEAFF
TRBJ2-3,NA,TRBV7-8,CASSFRTSGRTQYF
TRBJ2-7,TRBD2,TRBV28,CASSAASGGFYEQYF
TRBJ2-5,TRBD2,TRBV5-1,CASSSGLGEETQYF
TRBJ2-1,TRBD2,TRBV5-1,CASSLGLLTNYNEQFF
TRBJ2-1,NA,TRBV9,CASESDETPVQTEQFF
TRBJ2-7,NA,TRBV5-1,CASSLTQGQQYF
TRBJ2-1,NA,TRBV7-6,CASSLALGYNEQFF
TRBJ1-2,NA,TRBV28,CASSPPLVYGYTF
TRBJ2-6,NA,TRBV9,CASSPGDSGANVLTF
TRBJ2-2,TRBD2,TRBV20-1,CSVLAAGGSGELFF
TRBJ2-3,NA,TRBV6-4,CASSDAGVPTDTQYF
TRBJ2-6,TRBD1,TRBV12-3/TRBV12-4,CASSFRGRGANVLTF
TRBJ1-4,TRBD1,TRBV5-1,CASSPGQGNEKLFF
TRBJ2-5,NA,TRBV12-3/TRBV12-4,CASRRTEKETQYF
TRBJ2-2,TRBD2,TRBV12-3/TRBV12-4,CASSTLAGGTGELFF
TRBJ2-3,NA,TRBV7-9,CASSLSSDTQYF
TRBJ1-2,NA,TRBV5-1,CASSLGGLGYGYTF
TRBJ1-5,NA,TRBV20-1,CSAFSPQGSNQPQHF
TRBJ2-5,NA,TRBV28,CAMGQNQETQYF
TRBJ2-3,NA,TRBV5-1,CASSSAPGGSPSTDTQYF
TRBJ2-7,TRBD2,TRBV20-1,CSARDLGRGVSYEQYF
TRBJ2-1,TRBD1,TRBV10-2,CASSSGTGYNEQFF